Below, one TCR beta chain is given with its context. Its specificity is unknown. The ends lost 4 bases at V and 0 bases at J; junction bases unmatched: 8. The CDR3 sequence is 18 residues long. Per the germline V gene, CDR1 is MNHNS and CDR2 is SASEGT. Both 60 Vbeta primers and 13 Jbeta primers went into the PCR. Assay used: immunoSEQ multiplex PCR; TCRdb lists only in-frame clones, some missing. The sample records over 150,000 clones, around four fifths being singletons. This sample was taken from a study of cytomegalovirus exposure and HLA in healthy donors. Study findings and constraints: Cytomegalovirus-associated status was assigned to some 160 TCR beta chains. Sequencing likely generated an artifact that appeared as a cluster of highly shared sequence variants.

Donors likely had unrecorded immune exposures despite being nominally healthy when sampled. The clonotype originates from a man aged 45-65 years in good health and CMV-seropositive. Material for sequencing was PBMCs. V usage is TRBV6-1 and J usage is TRBJ2-1; TRBD2 matches at 11 bases. The CDR3 DNA reads TGTGCCAGCAGTGCACTAGCGGGGGCGACGAGCTCCTACAATGAGCAGTTCTTC. It translates to CASSALAGATSSYNEQFF.